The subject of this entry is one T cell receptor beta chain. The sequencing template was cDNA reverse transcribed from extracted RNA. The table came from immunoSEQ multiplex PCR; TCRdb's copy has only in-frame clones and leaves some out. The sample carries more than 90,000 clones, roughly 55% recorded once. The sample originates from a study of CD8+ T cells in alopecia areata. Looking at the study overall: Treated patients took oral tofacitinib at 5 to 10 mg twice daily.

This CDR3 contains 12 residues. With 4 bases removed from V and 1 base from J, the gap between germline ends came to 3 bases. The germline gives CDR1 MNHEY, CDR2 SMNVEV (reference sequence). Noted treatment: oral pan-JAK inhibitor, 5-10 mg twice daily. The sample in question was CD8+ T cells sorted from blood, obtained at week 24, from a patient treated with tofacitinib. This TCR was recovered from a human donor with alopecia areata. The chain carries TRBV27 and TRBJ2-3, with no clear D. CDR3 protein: CASSSGTDTQYF. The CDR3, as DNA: TGTGCCAGCAGTTCCGGCACAGATACGCAGTATTTT.